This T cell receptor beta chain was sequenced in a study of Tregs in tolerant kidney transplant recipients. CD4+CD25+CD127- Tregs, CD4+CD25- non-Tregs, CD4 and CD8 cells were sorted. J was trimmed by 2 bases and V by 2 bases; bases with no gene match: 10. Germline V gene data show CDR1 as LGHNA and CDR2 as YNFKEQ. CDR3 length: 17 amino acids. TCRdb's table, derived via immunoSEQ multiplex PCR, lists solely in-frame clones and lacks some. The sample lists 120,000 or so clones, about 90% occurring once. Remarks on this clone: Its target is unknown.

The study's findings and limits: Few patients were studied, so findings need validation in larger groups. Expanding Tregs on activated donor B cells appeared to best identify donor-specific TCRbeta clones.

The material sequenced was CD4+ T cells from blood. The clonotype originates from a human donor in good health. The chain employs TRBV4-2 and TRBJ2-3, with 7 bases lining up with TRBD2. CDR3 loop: CASSQSLGAGPTDTQYF. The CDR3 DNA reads TGTGCCAGCAGCCAATCGCTCGGAGCGGGACCCACAGATACGCAGTATTTT.